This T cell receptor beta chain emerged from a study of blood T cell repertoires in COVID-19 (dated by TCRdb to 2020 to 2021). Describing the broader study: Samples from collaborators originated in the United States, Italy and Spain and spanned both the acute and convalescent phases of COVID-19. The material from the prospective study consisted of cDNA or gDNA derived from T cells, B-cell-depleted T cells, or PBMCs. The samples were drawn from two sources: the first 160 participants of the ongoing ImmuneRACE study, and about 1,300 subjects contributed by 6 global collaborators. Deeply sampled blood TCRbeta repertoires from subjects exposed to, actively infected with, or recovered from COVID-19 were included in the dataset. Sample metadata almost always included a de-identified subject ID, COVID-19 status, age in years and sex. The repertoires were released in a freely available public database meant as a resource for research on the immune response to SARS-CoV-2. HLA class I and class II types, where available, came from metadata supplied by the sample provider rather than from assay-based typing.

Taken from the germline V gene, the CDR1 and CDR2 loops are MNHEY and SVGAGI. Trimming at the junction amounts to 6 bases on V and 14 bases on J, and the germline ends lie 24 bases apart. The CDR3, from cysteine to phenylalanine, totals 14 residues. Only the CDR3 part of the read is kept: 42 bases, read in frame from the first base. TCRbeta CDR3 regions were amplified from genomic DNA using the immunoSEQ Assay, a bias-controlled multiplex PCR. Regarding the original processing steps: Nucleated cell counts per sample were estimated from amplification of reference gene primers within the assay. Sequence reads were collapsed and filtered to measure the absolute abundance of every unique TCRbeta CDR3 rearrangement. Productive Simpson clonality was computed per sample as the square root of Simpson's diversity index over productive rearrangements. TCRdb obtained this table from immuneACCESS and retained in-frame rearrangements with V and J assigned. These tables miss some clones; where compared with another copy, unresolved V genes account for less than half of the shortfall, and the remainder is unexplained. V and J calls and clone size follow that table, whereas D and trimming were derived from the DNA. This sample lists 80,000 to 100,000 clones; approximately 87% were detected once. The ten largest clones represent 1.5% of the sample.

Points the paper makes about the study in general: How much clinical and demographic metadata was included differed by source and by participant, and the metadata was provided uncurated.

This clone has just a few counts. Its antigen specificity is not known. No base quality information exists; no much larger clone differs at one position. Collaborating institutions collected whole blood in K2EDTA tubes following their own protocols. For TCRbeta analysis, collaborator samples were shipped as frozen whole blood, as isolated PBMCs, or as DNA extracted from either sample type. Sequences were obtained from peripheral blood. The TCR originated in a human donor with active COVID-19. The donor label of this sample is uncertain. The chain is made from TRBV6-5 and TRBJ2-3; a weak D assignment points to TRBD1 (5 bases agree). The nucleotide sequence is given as TGTGCCAGCAGGCGAGAGAAAAATAGGGGTTCGCCGTATTTT. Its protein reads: CASRREKNRGSPYF.